This is a list of T cell receptor beta chains from one sample in a study of cytomegalovirus exposure and HLA in healthy donors. Clones were read by immunoSEQ multiplex PCR, and TCRdb kept only the in-frame ones, dropping some. Among more than 95,000 clones listed, 13% to 15% were seen once. The sample taken for sequencing was PBMCs. These receptors were taken from a female donor in good health and CMV-seronegative. Each CDR3 is given with its conserved first and last residue. The order of the fields is V gene, clone size, D gene, J gene, CDR3 DNA, CDR3 protein. The D gene is left open where the match is weak. Size tells how often a clone was seen (once, few, many) or the class of an expanded clone, and some rows leave it out.

TRBV4-3,few,TRBD1,TRBJ1-4,TGCGCCAGCAGCCAATATGGACAGGGTATAAATGAAAAACTGTTTTTT,CASSQYGQGINEKLFF
TRBV27,NA,TRBD2,TRBJ2-5,TGTGCCAGCAGTCTGCCGGGACTAGCGGGGACCCAGTACTTC,CASSLPGLAGTQYF
TRBV6-5,NA,NA,TRBJ1-2,TGTGCCACCCATGGGGGCTGGGGCTATGGCTACACCTTC,CATHGGWGYGYTF
TRBV7-6,few,NA,TRBJ2-2,TGTGCCAGCAGCTTACACAGGGACGCCGGGGAGCTGTTTTTT,CASSLHRDAGELFF
TRBV25-1,NA,TRBD2,TRBJ2-7,TGTGCCAGCAGTGATGGCTGGACTAGCGGTGGCTACGAGCAGTACTTC,CASSDGWTSGGYEQYF
TRBV11-3,few,TRBD1,TRBJ2-1,TGTGCCAGCAGCTTAGATGGGACAGGGGGCGATGAGCAGTTCTTC,CASSLDGTGGDEQFF
TRBV28,few,NA,TRBJ1-1,TGTGCCAGCAGTTTACCGGGCACTGAAGCTTTCTTT,CASSLPGTEAFF
TRBV4-3,once,TRBD1,TRBJ2-7,TGCGCCAGCAGCGTCGGACAGGGATCATCTAACGAGCAGTACTTC,CASSVGQGSSNEQYF
TRBV4-3,NA,TRBD1,TRBJ2-7,TGCGCCAGCAGCCACCCCGTTCATTGGGACAGGGCCACCTACGAGCAGTACTTC,CASSHPVHWDRATYEQYF
TRBV29-1,few,TRBD1,TRBJ1-2,TGCAGCGTTGATAGGACAGGGGGAGATAACTATGGCTACACCTTC,CSVDRTGGDNYGYTF
TRBV18,NA,TRBD2,TRBJ2-5,TGTGCCAGCTCAGCGACCGGGACTAGGGCAAGAGTAACCCAGTACTTC,CASSATGTRARVTQYF
TRBV7-2,NA,TRBD2,TRBJ2-1,TGTGCAAGCAGTGCGGGAGGGTGGGGCCCCGATGAGCAGTTCTTC,CASSAGGWGPDEQFF
TRBV15,NA,NA,TRBJ1-2,TGTGCCACCAGCAGAGGAGGTGATGGCTACACCTTC,CATSRGGDGYTF
TRBV30,NA,TRBD1,TRBJ1-4,TGTGCCTGGAGTTGGGGGACAGCAACTAATGAAAAACTGTTTTTT,CAWSWGTATNEKLFF
TRBV20-1,NA,NA,TRBJ2-1,TGCAGTGCTAAAACTAGGGAGCAGTTCTTC,CSAKTREQFF
TRBV12-5,NA,TRBD2,TRBJ2-7,TGTGCTAGTGGTTTGACCCCTAGCGGAAGCTCCTACGAGCAGTACTTC,CASGLTPSGSSYEQYF
TRBV7-2,few,NA,TRBJ2-1,TGTGCCAGCAGCTTAGTAGGGGGAAATGAGCAGTTCTTC,CASSLVGGNEQFF
TRBV7-2,few,NA,TRBJ1-2,TGTGCCAGCAGCTCTCCGGGAGGTGGCTACACCTTC,CASSSPGGGYTF
TRBV14,many,NA,TRBJ2-7,TGTGCCAGCAGCACACTATCGACAGGCATGTACGAGCAGTACTTC,CASSTLSTGMYEQYF
TRBV15,few,NA,TRBJ2-5,TGTGCCACCAGCAGAGGGGGAGGCCAAGAGACCCAGTACTTC,CATSRGGGQETQYF
TRBV6-1,few,TRBD1,TRBJ2-7,TGTGCCAGCAGTGAATTCCACAGGGGTTACTCCTACGAGCAGTACTTC,CASSEFHRGYSYEQYF
TRBV5-1,few,TRBD1,TRBJ1-2,TGCGCCAGCAGCATCGGACAGGGGCTCAATGGCTACACCTTC,CASSIGQGLNGYTF
TRBV2,NA,TRBD2,TRBJ2-1,TGTGCCAGCATGGGGACTAGCGACTACAATGAGCAGTTCTTC,CASMGTSDYNEQFF
TRBV9,NA,TRBD2,TRBJ2-3,TGTGCCAGTTCAGCGGGAGTACCAGATACGCAGTATTTT,CASSAGVPDTQYF
TRBV7-3,NA,NA,TRBJ1-1,TGTGCCAGCAGCTTATTTTCCCTGACAGTAGACGGCACTGAAGCTTTCTTT,CASSLFSLTVDGTEAFF
TRBV7-6,NA,NA,TRBJ1-3,TGTGCCAGCAGCTTAGCGCTATCGGGCTCTGGAAACACCATATATTTT,CASSLALSGSGNTIYF
TRBV6-1,few,TRBD2,TRBJ2-7,TGTGCCGGGGGGGAGGGATCAGGGCATGCCTACGAGCAGTACTTC,CAGGEGSGHAYEQYF
TRBV7-9,few,NA,TRBJ2-3,TGTGCCAGCAGCTCAGGGATCGTAGATACGCAGTATTTT,CASSSGIVDTQYF
TRBV19,NA,TRBD1,TRBJ2-7,TGTGCCAGTAGTACGACAGGGGCCGCGACCTACGAGCAGTACTTC,CASSTTGAATYEQYF
TRBV15,NA,TRBD2,TRBJ2-7,TGTGCCACCAGCAGAGTGAGCGGGGGAGCTTACGAGCAGTACTTC,CATSRVSGGAYEQYF
TRBV19,NA,NA,TRBJ2-7,TGTGCCAGTAGTATAAGTGCGGACTTTCAGGACGAGCAGTACTTC,CASSISADFQDEQYF
TRBV7-2,NA,TRBD1,TRBJ1-6,TGTGCCAGCAGCTGGGCCGGGACAGGGAGTAATTCACCCCTCCACTTT,CASSWAGTGSNSPLHF
TRBV6-5,NA,NA,TRBJ2-7,TGTGCCAGCAGTTACTATCAGGGGTCCTCGCCCTACGAGCAGTACTTC,CASSYYQGSSPYEQYF
TRBV5-1,few,TRBD1,TRBJ1-6,TGCGCCAGCAGCTCTGGACAGGGGGGACCACCCCTCCACTTT,CASSSGQGGPPLHF
TRBV7-8,NA,TRBD1,TRBJ1-5,TGTGCCAGCAGCTTAGAACTGGGACAGGGGGGTTATCAGCCCCAGCATTTT,CASSLELGQGGYQPQHF
TRBV7-8,NA,NA,TRBJ2-4,TGTGCCAGCAGCACCGAAGGGGCCCTAGCCAAAAACATTCAGTACTTC,CASSTEGALAKNIQYF
TRBV5-4,few,TRBD1,TRBJ2-3,TGTGCCAGCAGCTCCGGGACAGAGACTAGCACAGATACGCAGTATTTT,CASSSGTETSTDTQYF